This T cell receptor (beta chain) was identified in a study of blood T cell repertoires in COVID-19. Authors' methods: Researchers report that nucleated cell counts were estimated from reference gene primer amplification. Clones were sequenced by immunoSEQ multiplex PCR, and TCRdb holds only the in-frame ones, with some missing. The D gene and trimming were derived from the DNA, and the V and J assignments and clone size from that table. The profile shows under 85,000 clones, around 80% of them singletons. The CDR3 covers 14 residues. Germline V gene lookup returns CDR1 SQVTM and CDR2 ANQGSEA. Trimming removed 4 bases from V and 4 bases from J; junction bases left unmatched: 9.

The receptor comes from a man between 45 and 60 years old with acute or convalescent COVID-19. The chain is built from TRBV29-1 and TRBJ1-2; 7 bases match TRBD1. Source material: peripheral blood. CDR3 bases: TGCAGCGTTGCCCCCGGGACAGCCCTCTATGGCTACACCTTC. It specifies CSVAPGTALYGYTF.